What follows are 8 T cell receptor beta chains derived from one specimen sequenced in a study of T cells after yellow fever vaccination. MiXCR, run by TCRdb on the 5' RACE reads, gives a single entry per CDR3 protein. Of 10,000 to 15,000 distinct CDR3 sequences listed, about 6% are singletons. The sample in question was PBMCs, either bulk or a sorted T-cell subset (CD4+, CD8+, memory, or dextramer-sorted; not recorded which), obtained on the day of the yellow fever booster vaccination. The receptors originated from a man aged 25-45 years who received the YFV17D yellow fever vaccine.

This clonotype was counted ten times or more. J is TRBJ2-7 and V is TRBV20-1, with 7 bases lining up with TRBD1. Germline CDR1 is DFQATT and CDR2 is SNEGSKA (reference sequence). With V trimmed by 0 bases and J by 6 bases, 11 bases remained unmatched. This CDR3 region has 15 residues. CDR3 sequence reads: CSARDRRQGPSEQYF. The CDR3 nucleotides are TGCAGTGCTAGAGATCGGAGACAGGGACCCAGCGAGCAGTACTTC.

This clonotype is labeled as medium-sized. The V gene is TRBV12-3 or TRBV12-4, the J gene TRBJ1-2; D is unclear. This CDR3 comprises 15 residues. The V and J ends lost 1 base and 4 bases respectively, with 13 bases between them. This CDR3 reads CASSLVEGYPYGYTF. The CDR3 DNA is TGTGCCAGCAGTTTAGTGGAGGGCTATCCCTATGGCTACACCTTC.

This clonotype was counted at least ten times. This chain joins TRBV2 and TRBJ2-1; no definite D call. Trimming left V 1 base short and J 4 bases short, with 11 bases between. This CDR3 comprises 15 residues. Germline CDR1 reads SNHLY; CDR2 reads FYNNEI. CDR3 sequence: CASSEVWGAYNEQFF. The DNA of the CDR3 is TGTGCCAGCAGTGAAGTTTGGGGTGCATACAATGAGCAGTTCTTC.

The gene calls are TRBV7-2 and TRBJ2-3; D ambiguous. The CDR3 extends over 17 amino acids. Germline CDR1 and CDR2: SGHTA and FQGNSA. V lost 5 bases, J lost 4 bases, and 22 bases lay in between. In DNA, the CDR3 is TGTGCCAGCAGCGGTAGGGTATGGCTCTCAAGCCCAGATACGCAGTATTTT. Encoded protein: CASSGRVWLSSPDTQYF. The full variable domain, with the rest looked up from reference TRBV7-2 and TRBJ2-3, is GAGVSQSPSNKVTEKGKDVELRCDPISGHTALYWYRQSLGQGLEFLIYFQGNSAPDKSGLPSDRFSAERTGGSVSTLTIQRTQQEDSAVYLCASSGRVWLSSPDTQYFGPGTRLTVL.

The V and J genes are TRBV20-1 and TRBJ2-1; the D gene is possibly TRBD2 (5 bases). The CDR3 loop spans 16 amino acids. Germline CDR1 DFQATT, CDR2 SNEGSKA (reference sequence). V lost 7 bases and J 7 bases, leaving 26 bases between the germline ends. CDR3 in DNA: TGCAGTGTCCCGGGCCAAGCGGCGGGCTTCTGGAATGAGCAGTTCTTC. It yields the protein CSVPGQAAGFWNEQFF.

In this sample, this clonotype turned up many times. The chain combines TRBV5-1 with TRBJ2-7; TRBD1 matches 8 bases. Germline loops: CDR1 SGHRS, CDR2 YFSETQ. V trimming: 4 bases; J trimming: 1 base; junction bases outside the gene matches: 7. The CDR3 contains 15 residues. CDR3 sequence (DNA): TGCGCCAGCAGCAACCACAGGGACAGGTCCTACGAGCAGTACTTC. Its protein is CASSNHRDRSYEQYF.

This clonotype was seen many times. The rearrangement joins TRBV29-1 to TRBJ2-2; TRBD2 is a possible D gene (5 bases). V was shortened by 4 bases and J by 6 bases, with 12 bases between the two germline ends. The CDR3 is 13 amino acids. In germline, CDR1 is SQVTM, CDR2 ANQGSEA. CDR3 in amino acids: CSVGTSYAGELFF. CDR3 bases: TGCAGCGTTGGAACTAGTTACGCCGGGGAGCTGTTTTTT.

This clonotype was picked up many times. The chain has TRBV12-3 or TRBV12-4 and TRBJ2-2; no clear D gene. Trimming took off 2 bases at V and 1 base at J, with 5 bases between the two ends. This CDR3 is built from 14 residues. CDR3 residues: CASSLRLNTGELFF. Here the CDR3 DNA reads TGTGCCAGCAGTTTAAGACTGAACACCGGGGAGCTGTTTTTT.